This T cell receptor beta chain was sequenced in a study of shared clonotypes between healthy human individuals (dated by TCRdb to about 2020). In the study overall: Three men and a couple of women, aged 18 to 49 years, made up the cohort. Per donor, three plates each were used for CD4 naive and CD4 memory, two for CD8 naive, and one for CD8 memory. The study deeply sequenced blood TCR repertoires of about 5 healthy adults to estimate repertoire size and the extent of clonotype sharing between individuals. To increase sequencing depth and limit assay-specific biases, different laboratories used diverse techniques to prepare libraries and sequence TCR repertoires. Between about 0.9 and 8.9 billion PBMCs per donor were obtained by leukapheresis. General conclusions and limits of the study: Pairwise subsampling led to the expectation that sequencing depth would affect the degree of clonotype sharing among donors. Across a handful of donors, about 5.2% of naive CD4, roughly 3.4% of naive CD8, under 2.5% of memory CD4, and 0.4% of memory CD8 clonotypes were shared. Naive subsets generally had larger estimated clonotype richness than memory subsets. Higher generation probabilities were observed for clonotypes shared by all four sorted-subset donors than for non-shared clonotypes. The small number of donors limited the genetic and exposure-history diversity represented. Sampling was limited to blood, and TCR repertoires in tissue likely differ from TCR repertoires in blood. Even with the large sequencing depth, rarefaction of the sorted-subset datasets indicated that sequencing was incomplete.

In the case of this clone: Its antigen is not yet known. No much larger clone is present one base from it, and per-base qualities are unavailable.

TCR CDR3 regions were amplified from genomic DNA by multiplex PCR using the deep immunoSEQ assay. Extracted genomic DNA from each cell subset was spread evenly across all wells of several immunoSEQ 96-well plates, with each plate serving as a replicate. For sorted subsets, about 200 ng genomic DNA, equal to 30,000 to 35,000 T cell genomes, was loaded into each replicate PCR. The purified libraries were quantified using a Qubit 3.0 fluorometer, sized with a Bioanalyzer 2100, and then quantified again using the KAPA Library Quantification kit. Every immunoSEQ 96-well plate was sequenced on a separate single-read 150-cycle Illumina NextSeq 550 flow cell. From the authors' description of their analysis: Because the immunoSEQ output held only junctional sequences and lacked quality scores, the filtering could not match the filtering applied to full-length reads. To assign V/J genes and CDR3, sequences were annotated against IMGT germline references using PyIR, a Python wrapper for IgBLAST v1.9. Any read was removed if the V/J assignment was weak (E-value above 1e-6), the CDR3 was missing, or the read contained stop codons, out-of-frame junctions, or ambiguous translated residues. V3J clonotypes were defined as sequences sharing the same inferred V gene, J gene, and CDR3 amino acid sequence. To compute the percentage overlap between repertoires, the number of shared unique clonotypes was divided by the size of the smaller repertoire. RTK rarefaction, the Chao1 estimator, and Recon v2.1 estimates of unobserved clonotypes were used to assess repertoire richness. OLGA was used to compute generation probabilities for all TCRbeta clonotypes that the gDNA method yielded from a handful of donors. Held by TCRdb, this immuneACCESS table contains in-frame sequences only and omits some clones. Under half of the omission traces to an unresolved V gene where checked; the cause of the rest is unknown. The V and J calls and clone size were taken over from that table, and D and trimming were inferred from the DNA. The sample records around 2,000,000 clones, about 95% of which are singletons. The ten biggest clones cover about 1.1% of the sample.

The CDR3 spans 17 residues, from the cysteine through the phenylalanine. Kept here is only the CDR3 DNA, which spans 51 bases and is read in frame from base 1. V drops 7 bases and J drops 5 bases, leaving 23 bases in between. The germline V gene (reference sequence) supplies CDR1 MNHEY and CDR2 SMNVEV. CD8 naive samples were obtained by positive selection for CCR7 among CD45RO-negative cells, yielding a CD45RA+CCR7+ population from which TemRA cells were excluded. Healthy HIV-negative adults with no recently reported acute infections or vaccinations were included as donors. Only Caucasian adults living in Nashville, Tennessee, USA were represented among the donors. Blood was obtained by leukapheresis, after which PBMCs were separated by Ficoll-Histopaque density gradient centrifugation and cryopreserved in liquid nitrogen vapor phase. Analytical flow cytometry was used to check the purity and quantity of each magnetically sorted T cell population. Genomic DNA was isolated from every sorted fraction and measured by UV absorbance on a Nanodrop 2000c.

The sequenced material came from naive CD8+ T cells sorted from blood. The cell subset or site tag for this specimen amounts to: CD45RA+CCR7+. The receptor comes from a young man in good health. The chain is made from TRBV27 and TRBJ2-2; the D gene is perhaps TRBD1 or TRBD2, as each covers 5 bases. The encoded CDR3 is CASTLLGPTFSTGELFF. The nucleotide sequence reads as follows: TGTGCCAGCACCCTGCTGGGACCAACCTTCTCGACCGGGGAGCTGTTTTTT.